Below, one T cell receptor (beta chain) is given with its context. TCRdb passed the RT-PCR reads through MiXCR, listing each CDR3 protein once. Of hundreds of thousands of distinct CDR3 sequences detected, around 14% appear once; the ten largest clones hold about 3.6%. Germline V gives CDR1 MNHEY, CDR2 SVGEGT. The CDR3 spans 13 residues. Trimming shortened V by 8 bases and J by 2 bases, and 10 bases separated the two germline ends. This chain links TRBV6-2 or TRBV6-3 with TRBJ1-5; D remains ambiguous. The sequencing sample was made of memory CD4+ T cells from blood. The TCR sequence derives from a female donor in good health, serving as a healthy control. CDR3: CASRPARNQPQHF. In nucleotides, the CDR3 is TGTGCCAGCCGGCCCGCACGCAATCAGCCCCAGCATTTT.